This TCR beta chain was captured by sequencing in a study of cytomegalovirus exposure and HLA in healthy donors. The PCR employed 60 Vbeta primers together with 13 Jbeta primers. This table comes from immunoSEQ multiplex PCR, and its TCRdb copy is limited to in-frame clones, with some not included. The sample records about 140,000 clones, about 75% being singletons. V gave up 1 base and J gave up 0 bases; unmatched junction bases: 2. CDR3 size: 16 residues. Germline loops: CDR1 SGHNT, CDR2 YENEEA. J is TRBJ2-5 and V is TRBV11-3; 10 positions match TRBD2. Source material: PBMCs. This clonotype was obtained from a young man in good health and CMV-seronegative. CDR3 loop: CASSLGLAGDQETQYF. As DNA, the CDR3 is TGTGCCAGCAGCTTAGGGCTAGCGGGGGACCAAGAGACCCAGTACTTC.